A selection of T cell receptor beta chains follows, all from one sample in a study of T-cell reconstitution after alpha-beta-depleted transplantation in children. Via MiXCR, TCRdb re-called the PCR reads, giving one row per CDR3 protein. The sample records more than 200,000 distinct CDR3 sequences, roughly a sixth being singletons. The sample here was PBMCs, mostly from graft donor cells, taken 360 days after TCRalphabeta/CD19-depleted stem cell transplant. These TCRs come from a male patient between 2 and 15 years old who had a stem cell transplant for acute lymphoblastic leukemia, so the T cells may come from the graft donor. Each CDR3 is given with its conserved first and last residue. D genes are given only for firm matches. Only part of the rows carry a size: once, few, many, or a class if the clone is expanded.

clone_size	d_call	v_call	j_call	cdr3_nt	cdr3_aa
-	-	TRBV20-1	TRBJ1-1	TGCAGTGCTAGAGGTAGGGGTTTGTACACTGAAGCTTTCTTT	CSARGRGLYTEAFF
-	-	TRBV7-2	TRBJ1-2	TGTGCCAGCAGCTTAACGACAGATTCCTATGGCTACACCTTC	CASSLTTDSYGYTF
few	-	TRBV6-2/TRBV6-3	TRBJ2-7	TGTGCCAGCAGTTACCGCAGGAACTCCTACGAGCAGTACTTC	CASSYRRNSYEQYF
many	-	TRBV19	TRBJ1-4	TGTGCCAGTAATTCACAAGGGCTGGCTAATGAAAAACTGTTTTTT	CASNSQGLANEKLFF
few	-	TRBV6-2/TRBV6-3	TRBJ2-1	TGTGCCAGCAGCCTCCCTGGGGGATACTACAATGAGCAGTTCTTC	CASSLPGGYYNEQFF
-	-	TRBV5-1	TRBJ2-3	TGCGCCAGCAGCTTGGAGCCTAGTAGCACAGATACGCAGTATTTT	CASSLEPSSTDTQYF
-	-	TRBV19	TRBJ1-5	TGTGCCAGTAGTATAGTCCGGCAAGTTAGCAATCAGCCCCAGCATTTT	CASSIVRQVSNQPQHF
few	TRBD2	TRBV24-1	TRBJ2-1	TGTGCCACCAGTGATTCTAGCGGGGGGCCCTACAATGAGCAGTTCTTC	CATSDSSGGPYNEQFF
few	-	TRBV7-2	TRBJ2-2	TGTGCCAGCAGCGGGATAAATGGAGCCGGGGAGCTGTTTTTT	CASSGINGAGELFF
many	TRBD1	TRBV4-2	TRBJ2-3	TGTGCCAGCAGCCAAGATTTAGGCAGGGGGCAGACAGATACGCAGTATTTT	CASSQDLGRGQTDTQYF
-	-	TRBV2	TRBJ2-5	TGTGCCAGCAGTGTTCGGGAAGAGACCCAGTACTTC	CASSVREETQYF
few	-	TRBV4-3	TRBJ2-2	TGCGCCAGCAGCCAAGAGTGGATGGTCACCGGGGAGCTGTTTTTT	CASSQEWMVTGELFF
-	TRBD2	TRBV19	TRBJ2-4	TGTGCCAGTAGTATGTTAGCGGGGGCCTCGGCCAAAAACATTCAGTACTTC	CASSMLAGASAKNIQYF
-	-	TRBV27	TRBJ2-2	TGTGCCAGCAGTTTCGGGGCAGGCCGGGACACCGGGGAGCTGTTTTTT	CASSFGAGRDTGELFF
few	-	TRBV12-3/TRBV12-4	TRBJ2-5	TGTGCCAGCAGCCAGCTCCTCCAAGAGACCCAGTACTTC	CASSQLLQETQYF
few	TRBD2	TRBV12-3/TRBV12-4	TRBJ2-2	TGTGCCAGCAGATCCGGACTAGCGGCGATTTCGAACACCGGGGAGCTGTTTTTT	CASRSGLAAISNTGELFF
-	-	TRBV5-1	TRBJ2-3	TGCGCCAGCAGCTTGGAGGTTCTGTCTAGCTCTAGCACAGATACGCAGTATTTT	CASSLEVLSSSSTDTQYF
-	-	TRBV6-2/TRBV6-3	TRBJ1-4	TGTGCCAGCACCACCGTGAGGACACTAGAGGACGAAAAACTGTTTTTT	CASTTVRTLEDEKLFF
-	-	TRBV4-3	TRBJ1-2	TGCGCCAGCAGCCAAGATTGGGTACAGGAATCCGCCTATGGCTACACCTTC	CASSQDWVQESAYGYTF
-	-	TRBV5-1	TRBJ1-1	TGCGCCAGCAGCGAACCAGGGTACCCTAAAAATTTT	CASSEPGYPKNF
-	TRBD1	TRBV5-1	TRBJ1-5	TGCGCCAGCAGCCCGGGGACAGGGAGTCGTATAGGTCAGCCCCAGCATTTT	CASSPGTGSRIGQPQHF
-	-	TRBV2	TRBJ2-5	TGTGCCAGCATTCAGGGAAGGGAAGAGACCCAGTACTTC	CASIQGREETQYF
few	-	TRBV28	TRBJ1-6	TGTGCCAGCAGTTCTACCTCACCCCTCCACTTT	CASSSTSPLHF
many	-	TRBV4-3	TRBJ1-1	TGCGCCAGCAGTCCAGCGGGAGGGGTTTTCGCTTTCTTT	CASSPAGGVFAFF
-	TRBD2	TRBV28	TRBJ2-7	TGTGCCAGCAGAGGCGCCGGGACTAGTCTTCGCGATCGGTACTTC	CASRGAGTSLRDRYF
few	TRBD1	TRBV27	TRBJ1-1	TGTGCCAGCCGACAGGGAAGCTACGAAGCTTTCTTT	CASRQGSYEAFF
-	-	TRBV6-2/TRBV6-3	TRBJ2-1	TGTGCCAGCAGTTATCGGAAAGGGGACCTCCCTGGCAATGAGCAGTTCTTC	CASSYRKGDLPGNEQFF
-	TRBD2	TRBV14	TRBJ2-7	TGTGCCAGCAGCCATGTCGGGTTGCGGGGGGTCTACGAGCAGTACTTC	CASSHVGLRGVYEQYF
-	-	TRBV5-1	TRBJ1-4	TGCGCCAGCAGCTTTGGTCGACCACCCAACAGGGCAACTAATGAAAAACTGTTTTTT	CASSFGRPPNRATNEKLFF
few	-	TRBV6-4	TRBJ2-2	TGCGATCACAGCAATAACACCGGGGAGCTGTTTTTT	CDHSNNTGELFF
-	-	TRBV28	TRBJ2-3	TGTGCCAGCAGTTTTGGGGCCCGGGGAGATACGCAGTATTTT	CASSFGARGDTQYF